This TCR beta chain comes out of a study of T cells in Graves' hyperthyroidism and ophthalmopathy. Regarding the study as a whole: Most thyroid clonotypes expanded above 0.001 appeared in blood too.

It was uncontrolled infection, other autoimmune disease, pregnancy or lactation that excluded patients. Diagnosis rested on symptoms, serum thyroxine and TRAb, thyroid ultrasound, and orbital computed tomography. The CDR3 contains 13 residues. Germline CDR1 and CDR2: SEHNR and FQNEAQ (reference sequence). Deletions cut 5 bases from V and 3 bases from J, with 10 bases between. With respect to this clonotype: The antigen is undetermined.

Using RNA transcripts as the source, TCR beta CDR3 regions were amplified. Researchers ran a first-round RT-PCR on the TCR CDR3 using the HTBI primer set. MiXCR, applied by TCRdb to the multiplex PCR reads, yields one record per CDR3 protein. The sample lists just over 550,000 distinct CDR3 sequences; 35% to 55% were seen once. The sample was peripheral blood or thyroid tissue (not recorded which). The J gene is TRBJ2-5, the V gene TRBV7-9, with a tentative D call TRBD1 (5 bases). The clonotype was recovered from a woman aged 18-29 years with Graves' hyperthyroidism. The CDR3 DNA is TGTGCCAGCAGCCAAGCCAGGGAAGAGACCCAGTACTTC. Translated: CASSQAREETQYF. The whole variable domain, filled in from reference TRBV7-9 and TRBJ2-5, reads DTGVSQNPRHKITKRGQNVTFRCDPISEHNRLYWYRQTLGQGPEFLTYFQNEAQLEKSRLLSDRFSAERPKGSFSTLEIQRTEQGDSAMYLCASSQAREETQYFGPGTRLLVL.